The clone carrying this TCR beta chain was counted only a few times. Its antigen remains unknown. The sample is drawn from a study of T-cell reconstitution after alpha-beta-depleted transplantation in children. Study-wide results and limits: Counts and diversity of T cells one year after transplant came mostly from newly produced T cells.

Using unique molecular identifiers, the investigators prepared the TCRbeta library. TCRdb redid the calling of the PCR reads with MiXCR, one entry per CDR3 protein. The sample gives more than 300,000 distinct CDR3 sequences, 15% to 20% of which show up once; 35% to 50% is in the top ten. The germline CDR1 and CDR2 sequences are SGHDN and FVKESK. The CDR3 spans 17 residues. V was shortened by 4 bases and J by 0 bases, with 17 bases between the two germline ends. The gene calls are TRBV14 and TRBJ2-3; D gene ambiguous. The receptor comes from a male patient aged 2-15 years who had a stem cell transplant for acute lymphoblastic leukemia, so the T cells may come from the graft donor. Specimen: PBMCs, mostly from graft donor cells, collected 360 days after TCRalphabeta/CD19-depleted stem cell transplant. This CDR3 reads CASSRYSPPVSTDTQYF. The CDR3 DNA reads TGTGCCAGCAGCCGGTATAGCCCTCCGGTTAGCACAGATACGCAGTATTTT.